These 2 T cell receptor beta chains were sequenced from one sample in a study of T cells in women clearing cervical HPV infection. Sequenced by immunoSEQ multiplex PCR; TCRdb stores in-frame clones only, minus some. The listing records about 16,000 clones. Sequences were obtained from blood buffy coat. The receptors were gathered from a woman between 18 and 70 years old with a cervical HPV16 infection that either progressed to CIN3+ or cleared (not recorded which).

As to this clone: The read comes to an end 3 residues before the CDR3 does, leaving the germline J gene to fill in the end. This sequence joins TRBV7-2 and TRBJ2-7; D is perhaps TRBD2 (5 bases). Trimming pared 0 bases from V and 4 bases from J, leaving 13 bases between. CDR1 SGHTA and CDR2 FQGNSA come from the germline V gene. This CDR3 region has 15 residues. The chain's CDR3 is CASSLASGLRYEQYF. The CDR3 bases that were read are TGTGCCAGCAGCTTAGCGTCTGGACTCCGTTACGAG.

This clone is identified as medium-sized from frequency. The read comes to an end 3 residues before the CDR3 does, leaving the germline J gene to fill in the end. V gene TRBV29-1 combines with J gene TRBJ2-3; 11 nucleotides align to TRBD1. The CDR3 length is 13 residues. CDR1 and CDR2 (germline): SQVTM, ANQGSEA. V gave up 8 bases and J gave up 6 bases; unmatched junction bases: 7. The sequenced part of the CDR3 DNA is TGCAGCTTGTGGACAGGGGGCAGTGATACG. Translated, it gives CSLWTGGSDT. The whole CDR3 sequence reads CSLWTGGSDTQYF.